One and the same sample provided the 17 T cell receptor beta chains below, sequenced in a study of long-term antiretroviral therapy in people with HIV. Assay version v3.0 of immunoSEQ was used, and it was run at survey level. Profiling relied on immunoSEQ multiplex PCR, and the TCRdb table lists in-frame clones only, not all of them. The table shows 25,000 to 35,000 clones, with 78% occurring only once. Sequenced material: unsorted PBMCs, taken 3.1 years after starting antiretroviral therapy. These receptors were collected from a woman between 50 and 59 years old with HIV.

CDR3 loop: CASSHRKNTEAFF. CDR3 nucleotides: TGTGCCAGTAGCCACAGGAAGAACACTGAAGCTTTCTTT. V gene TRBV19 combines with J gene TRBJ1-1; D may be TRBD1 (5 bases). Trimming took 6 bases from V and 1 from J, leaving 9 bases between them. The CDR3 extends over 13 amino acids. Germline assignment: CDR1 LNHDA and CDR2 SQIVND (reference sequence).

The V gene is TRBV5-1, the J gene TRBJ2-5; 9 nucleotides line up with TRBD1. The DNA end favors TRBJ2-7, so the J call may be wrong. The CDR3 sequence is 14 residues long. Germline V CDR1 and CDR2: SGHRS, YFSETQ. The CDR3 reads CASSLEGTGNEQYF. The CDR3 nucleotides read TGCGCCAGCAGCTTGGAAGGGACAGGGAACGAGCAGTACTTC.

The rearrangement links TRBV15 to TRBJ2-5; D perhaps matches TRBD1 (5 bases). Per the germline V gene, CDR1 is LNHNV and CDR2 is YYDKDF (reference sequence). The CDR3 runs to 14 residues. Trimming pared 6 bases from V and 1 base from J, leaving 12 bases between. The DNA of the CDR3 is TGTGCCACCAGGGAGACAGTCCCCCAAGAGACCCAGTACTTC. Its protein is CATRETVPQETQYF.

The chain is built from TRBV7-2 and TRBJ1-3, with 7 bases identical to TRBD1. Germline CDR1 SGHTA, CDR2 FQGNSA. This CDR3 contains 14 residues. The V gene end was trimmed by 5 bases and the J gene end by 4 bases; junction bases not matched to a gene: 5. The CDR3 is CASSPQGEGNTIYF. Written as DNA, the CDR3 is TGTGCCAGCAGCCCCCAGGGGGAGGGAAACACCATATATTTT.

This chain links TRBV5-5 with TRBJ2-1; a weak D match, TRBD2 (5 bases). This CDR3 contains 14 residues. Trimming took 4 bases from V and 7 from J, leaving 15 bases between them. Germline assignment: CDR1 SGHKS and CDR2 YYEKEE (reference sequence). CDR3 amino acids: CASSRVSGLNEQFF. CDR3 DNA sequence: TGTGCCAGCAGCCGGGTATCGGGGTTGAATGAGCAGTTCTTC.

The V call is TRBV10-3, the J call TRBJ2-3; 11 positions agree with TRBD1. In germline, CDR1 is ENHRY, CDR2 SYGVKD. The CDR3 runs to 15 residues. The V segment lost 10 bases and the J segment 5 bases; nucleotides outside the gene matches: 11. As DNA, the CDR3 is TGTGCCACCTGGACAGGGGGCGAAGTTTTAGATACGCAGTATTTT. This sequence encodes CATWTGGEVLDTQYF.

As DNA, the CDR3 is TGTGCTAGTGGTTGGGGGGATCACTCTGGAAACACCATATATTTT. Encoded protein: CASGWGDHSGNTIYF. The V call is TRBV12-5, the J call TRBJ1-3, with D perhaps TRBD1 (5 bases). This CDR3 is built from 15 residues. Germline loops: CDR1 LGHNT, CDR2 FRNRAP. V was shortened by 4 bases and J by 0 bases, with 10 bases between the two germline ends.

This clone was counted a few times. J is TRBJ2-5 and V is TRBV7-9; 12 nucleotides align to TRBD2. Germline V gene lookup returns CDR1 SEHNR and CDR2 FQNEAQ (reference sequence). The ends lost 5 bases at V and 1 base at J; junction bases unmatched: 8. The CDR3 covers 17 residues. CDR3 sequence: CASSPTRLAGAQETQYF. CDR3 DNA: TGTGCCAGCAGCCCGACACGACTAGCGGGGGCCCAAGAGACCCAGTACTTC.

The rearrangement uses TRBV25-1 and TRBJ1-1; D unresolved. Germline values: CDR1 MGHDK, CDR2 SYGVNS. V shed 3 bases and J shed 3 bases, with 11 bases lying between them. CDR3 size: 14 residues. The DNA of the CDR3 is TGTGCCAGCAGTGAGGGCTGGACTGACACTGAAGCTTTCTTT. It translates to CASSEGWTDTEAFF.

The chain combines TRBV19 with TRBJ1-2; TRBD1 might be the D (6 bases). Germline loops: CDR1 LNHDA, CDR2 SQIVND (reference sequence). Deletions cut 3 bases from V and 4 bases from J, with 15 bases between. This CDR3 is 15 amino acids long. The DNA for the CDR3 is TGTGCCAGTAGTATCCGCAGGGGCGCTTCCTATGGCTACACCTTC. The encoded protein is CASSIRRGASYGYTF. The whole variable domain, filled in from reference TRBV19 and TRBJ1-2, reads DGGITQSPKYLFRKEGQNVTLSCEQNLNHDAMYWYRQDPGQGLRLIYYSQIVNDFQKGDIAEGYSVSREKKESFPLTVTSAQKNPTAFYLCASSIRRGASYGYTFGSGTRLTVV.

J is TRBJ2-2 and V is TRBV9; D gene uncertain. V was shortened by 0 bases and J by 6 bases, with 6 bases between the two germline ends. Germline values: CDR1 SGDLS, CDR2 YYNGEE. This CDR3 is 13 amino acids long. The CDR3 region is CASSVESAGELFF. The DNA for the CDR3 is TGTGCCAGCAGCGTAGAGTCGGCCGGGGAGCTGTTTTTT.

This sequence joins TRBV2 and TRBJ1-5; TRBD1 is a possible D gene (5 bases). Germline V gene data show CDR1 as SNHLY and CDR2 as FYNNEI. The CDR3 has 13 residues. Trimming left V 8 bases short and J 0 bases short, with 8 bases between. The CDR3 loop reads CASRGDSNQPQHF. The CDR3 region has the DNA TGTGCCAGCCGGGGGGATAGCAATCAGCCCCAGCATTTT.

The chain uses TRBV10-3 and TRBJ1-2; D perhaps matches TRBD1 (5 bases). Germline V gene sequence: CDR1 ENHRY, CDR2 SYGVKD. Trimming left V 4 bases short and J 8 bases short, with 11 bases between. The CDR3 contains 12 residues. The CDR3 region has the DNA TGTGCCATCAGTGCCCAGGGAGAGGGCTACACCTTC. Protein sequence: CAISAQGEGYTF.

The chain combines TRBV28 with TRBJ1-1; 8 bases line up with TRBD1. The germline V gene encodes CDR1 MDHEN and CDR2 SYDVKM. The CDR3 covers 16 residues. J was trimmed by 1 base and V by 6 bases; bases with no gene match: 10. The CDR3 reads CASSTPGGERNTEAFF. CDR3 coding DNA: TGTGCCAGCAGCACACCAGGGGGCGAAAGGAACACTGAAGCTTTCTTT.

The chain is built from TRBV5-8 and TRBJ1-1; the match to TRBD1 covers 7 bases. V gave up 0 bases and J gave up 5 bases; unmatched junction bases: 10. CDR1 and CDR2 (germline): SGHTS, YDEGEE. This CDR3 has 16 amino acids. This chain's CDR3 is CASSLGSAGGRTEAFF. CDR3 nucleotide sequence: TGTGCCAGCAGCTTGGGTTCCGCAGGGGGTCGTACTGAAGCTTTCTTT.

This clone was found a few times. V usage is TRBV20-1 and J usage is TRBJ1-4; no reliable D call. The CDR3 is 11 residues long. The germline gives CDR1 DFQATT, CDR2 SNEGSKA (reference sequence). Trimming removed 4 bases from V and 5 bases from J, with 5 bases in between. CDR3 nucleotides: TGCAGTGCTACCGGGAATGAAAAACTGTTTTTT. Its translation is CSATGNEKLFF.

The rearrangement uses TRBV2 and TRBJ2-1; 7 nucleotides align to TRBD2. Trimming removed 4 bases from V and 1 base from J; junction bases left unmatched: 4. CDR1 is SNHLY and CDR2 is FYNNEI in the germline V gene. The CDR3 extends over 15 amino acids. CDR3 sequence (DNA): TGTGCCAGCAGTGGTCCGGGGGGATCCTACAATGAGCAGTTCTTC. This codes for CASSGPGGSYNEQFF.